The 3 T cell receptor beta chains below come from one sample, sequenced in a study of T cells expressing NK-cell markers. TCRdb reworked the 5' RACE reads into one entry per CDR3 protein, no DNA. Recorded here are around 550,000 distinct CDR3 sequences; the top ten clones represent 3% to 4.5%. The specimen was blood T cells: a sorted CD56 or NKG2C T cell subset, CD4+ or CD8+ T cells, or bulk PBMC T cells (not recorded which). These receptors all come from a man between 18 and 29 years old in good health.

The chain combines TRBV9 with TRBJ1-4. The CDR3 spans 14 residues. CDR1 SGDLS and CDR2 YYNGEE come from the germline V gene. The CDR3 here is CASSVGSGDEKLFF.

The chain recombines TRBV29-1 with TRBJ2-3; TCRdb designates TRBD1, a call that cannot be tested without DNA. There are 12 residues in the CDR3. From germline, CDR1 is SQVTM and CDR2 ANQGSEA. The CDR3 region is CSGVPQSDTQYF.

V is TRBV12-3 or TRBV12-4 and J is TRBJ2-1; TCRdb lists TRBD1, though no DNA is available to test this call. This CDR3 has 15 amino acids. The CDR3 protein is CASSLPGGRYNEQFF.